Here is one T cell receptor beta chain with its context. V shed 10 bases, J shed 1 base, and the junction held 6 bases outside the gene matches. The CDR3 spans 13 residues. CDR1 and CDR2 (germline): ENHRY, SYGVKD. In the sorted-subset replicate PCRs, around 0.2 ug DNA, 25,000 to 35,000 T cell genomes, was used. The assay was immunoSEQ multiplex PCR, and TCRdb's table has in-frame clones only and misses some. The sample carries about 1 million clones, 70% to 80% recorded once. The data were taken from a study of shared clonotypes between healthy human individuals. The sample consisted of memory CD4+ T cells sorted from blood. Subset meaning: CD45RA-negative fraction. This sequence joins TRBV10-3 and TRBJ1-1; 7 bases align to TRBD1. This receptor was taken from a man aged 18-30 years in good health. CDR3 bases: TGTGCCACAAACCGGGACAGGAACACTGAAGCTTTCTTT. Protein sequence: CATNRDRNTEAFF.